This T cell receptor beta chain was retrieved from a study of identical twins (dated by TCRdb to 2016 to 2017). General notes on the study: The study deep-sequenced TCR alpha and beta repertoires from monozygotic twins, unrelated adults of various ages and cord blood to test whether fetal clonotypes persist. To rule out contamination, the twin experiments were replicated at different times with different library preparation protocols.

Library preparation used 5' RACE. Sequencing was carried out with an Illumina HiSeq 2000. A universal primer binding site was introduced by template switching, and a unique molecular identifier was present in the final cDNA, enabling accurate counting of TCR cDNA molecules. Specific primers in the conserved constant-segment region were used to synthesize first-strand cDNA for TCR alpha and beta chains. Each cDNA library was double barcoded, with a SMART-Mk sample barcode plus Illumina barcodes, to control for contamination. TruSeq adapter sequences along with Illumina sample barcodes were introduced in two successive PCR steps. The TCR alpha and beta cDNA libraries were sequenced on the Illumina HiSeq platform using custom primers. As for the original processing: Raw reads were processed with MiGEC to extract unique molecular identifiers, and MiXCR was used to determine CDR3 positions. Recombination models were inferred per individual with the repgenHMM and IGoR tools using an EM algorithm. Shared clonotypes were analyzed with the tcR package in R, and sharing was normalized by the product of cloneset sizes. To study raw recombination free of thymic and clonal selection effects, out-of-frame nonproductive sequences were analyzed. Using fastp trimming at Q25 and MiXCR clonotype assembly, TCRdb reanalyzed the public sequencing data and kept in-frame beta chains. Each entry merges the rows of one CDR3 protein and shows their most common DNA and genes. These V and J calls are TCRdb output, not the study's own analysis. This sample has around 250,000 distinct CDR3 sequences in its table, and about an eighth of those were observed once. The ten top clones hold 4% of the sample.

Here is what the overall study found, with its caveats: Conclusions relied on cross-sectional statistical analysis, since the same donors could not be followed over many years. Zero-insertion analyses could be partly confounded by invariant T cells such as MAIT and iNKT, although diverse VJ usage argued against such confounding for most clonotypes. Compared with coincidental sharing between unrelated individuals, out-of-frame TCR alpha sequences shared between twins had an excess of sequences with low generation probability. In monozygotic twins, recombination models systematically underestimated out-of-frame TCR alpha sharing, but the models matched the sharing seen between unrelated individuals. Abundant cord blood beta clonotypes carried fewer insertions; young adult naive repertoires showed a weaker similar trend, while memory repertoires showed none. In beta out-of-frame sequences, excess twin sharing was weaker, because having fewer shared sequences lowered the signal-to-noise ratio.

Every donor in the study was a healthy Caucasian. Three pairs of female monozygotic twins, all aged about 18 to 29 years, made up the twin cohort. Miltenyi CD45RO+ enrichment and human naive T-cell isolation kits were used to isolate memory (CD45RO+) and naive T cells from PBMC. This clonotype was seen only a few times. Which antigen it targets is not known. Per-base qualities were not stored, and no clone one base away is much larger. There are 15 amino acids in the CDR3, from cysteine to phenylalanine inclusive. Left in the record is the CDR3 DNA by itself, 45 bases read in frame from the first base. The germline V gene yields SGHRS for CDR1 and YFSETQ for CDR2. V is reduced by 4 bases and J by 10 bases, leaving a spacing of 21 bases between them. This same sample was also part of a study on yellow fever vaccine responses in identical twins. The second study's paper adds: The authors reported that the T cell response to vaccination in identical twins appeared partly convergent and partly personalized. The study precisely tracked vaccine-responding T cell clones in identical twins.

Sequenced: memory (CD45RO+) T cells sorted from blood. The sample's cell subset or site, from its label and the paper: CD45RO+ enriched T cells. The TCR originated in a woman between 18 and 30 years old in good health. The chain is made from TRBV5-1 and TRBJ1-3; the D segment could be TRBD1, given 6 matching bases. The CDR3 is CASSHEIHQGRTIYF. Here is the DNA: TGCGCCAGCAGCCATGAGATACACCAGGGGAGGACCATATATTTT.